This TCR beta chain appears in the sequencing data of a study of T cells in localized non-small cell lung cancer (dated by TCRdb to 2018 to 2020). In terms of the full investigation: T cell repertoires of hundreds of early-stage NSCLC patients were analyzed, with tumors being compared against uninvolved tumor-adjacent lungs. The cohort consisted of around 250 treatment-naive NSCLC patients whose localized lung tumors had been resected. The mean age of the NSCLC patients was around 65 years, with approximately 130 men and 110 or so women.

The CDR3 measures 13 amino acids from cysteine to phenylalanine. Kept here is only the CDR3 DNA, which spans 39 bases and is read in frame from base 1. CDR1 and CDR2 are drawn from the germline V gene (reference sequence): GTSNPN, SVGIG. V loses 2 bases, J loses 4 bases, and the germline ends lie 11 bases apart. Paper-wide results and their limitations: Since the design was exploratory, TCR variables were selected using unadjusted p-values with no false-discovery rate correction. Because multi-region sequencing of the tumors was not done, intratumor heterogeneity could not be ruled out. Longer overall survival was associated with higher T cell density in blood, whereas shorter survival was associated with higher clonality in adjacent lung. Of the top 100 tumor clones, a median of roughly 57 were detected in paired uninvolved adjacent lung; under 35 were also among that lung's top 100. The highest T cell clonality was observed in uninvolved tumor-adjacent lung, where clonality exceeded that of tumor, suggesting that antigenic responses were more focused in uninvolved tumor-adjacent lung.

TCR beta CDR3 regions were sequenced from DNA using the immunoSEQ Assay. In the original analysis: To compute T cell density, TCR beta template counts were normalized to usable DNA, which was estimated by amplifying housekeeping genes. Richness was estimated using the preseqR package, with extrapolation to 400,000 templates for PBMC samples and to 120,000 templates for tissue samples. Clonality was defined by subtracting Pielou's evenness from one. Tissue-enriched TCRs were identified through differential abundance testing performed on productive amino-acid clonotypes, with a minimum total count of 5 and an alpha of 0.1. The Jaccard Index and the Morisita Overlap Index were used to quantify repertoire overlap between compartments. GLIPH clustered TCR beta CDR3s with public tetramer-defined viral CDR3s; viral motifs required at least three viral sequences plus V-gene enrichment. The table comes from immuneACCESS by way of TCRdb, which keeps in-frame sequences with V and J called. Part of the clones is missing from these tables; in studies checked, under half for an unresolved V gene and the rest for unknown reasons. V and J calls and clone size are copied from that table; D and trimming were computed from the DNA. The sample table lists about 34,000 clones, 93% of them with a count of one. Of the sample, 7.9% is held by the ten largest clones.

The table lists this clone with a few counts. Its antigen has not been determined. Base qualities are not recorded, but no much larger clone differs from it by a single base. At diagnosis, peripheral blood, uninvolved tumor-adjacent lung and tumor were collected and stored as a combination of fresh-frozen and FFPE material. For TCR repertoire profiling, blood samples were analyzed in the form of peripheral blood mononuclear cells. The receptor's source is a female donor older than 55 with stage I lung adenocarcinoma. The chain uses TRBV30 and TRBJ1-1; a weak D assignment points to TRBD1 (6 bases agree). The specimen was peripheral blood, collected before any cancer treatment. The CDR3 protein is CAWSRQVGTEAFF. Here is the DNA: TGTGCCTGGAGTCGACAGGTGGGCACTGAAGCTTTCTTT.